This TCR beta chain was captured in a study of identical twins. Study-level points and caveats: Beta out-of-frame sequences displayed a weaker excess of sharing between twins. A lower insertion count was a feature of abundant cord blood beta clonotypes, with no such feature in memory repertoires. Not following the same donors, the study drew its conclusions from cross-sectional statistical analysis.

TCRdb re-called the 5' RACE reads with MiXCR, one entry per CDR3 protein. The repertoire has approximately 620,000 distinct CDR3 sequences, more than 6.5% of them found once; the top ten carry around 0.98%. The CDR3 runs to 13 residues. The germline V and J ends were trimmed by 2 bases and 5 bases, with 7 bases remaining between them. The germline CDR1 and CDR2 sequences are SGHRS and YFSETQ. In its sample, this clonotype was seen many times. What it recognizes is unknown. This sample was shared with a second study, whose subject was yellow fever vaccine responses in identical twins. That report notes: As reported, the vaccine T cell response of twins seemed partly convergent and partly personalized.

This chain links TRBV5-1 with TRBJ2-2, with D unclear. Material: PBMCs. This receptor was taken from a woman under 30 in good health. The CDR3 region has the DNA TGCGCCAGCAGCTTCGGACGGACCGGGGAGCTGTTTTTT. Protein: CASSFGRTGELFF.